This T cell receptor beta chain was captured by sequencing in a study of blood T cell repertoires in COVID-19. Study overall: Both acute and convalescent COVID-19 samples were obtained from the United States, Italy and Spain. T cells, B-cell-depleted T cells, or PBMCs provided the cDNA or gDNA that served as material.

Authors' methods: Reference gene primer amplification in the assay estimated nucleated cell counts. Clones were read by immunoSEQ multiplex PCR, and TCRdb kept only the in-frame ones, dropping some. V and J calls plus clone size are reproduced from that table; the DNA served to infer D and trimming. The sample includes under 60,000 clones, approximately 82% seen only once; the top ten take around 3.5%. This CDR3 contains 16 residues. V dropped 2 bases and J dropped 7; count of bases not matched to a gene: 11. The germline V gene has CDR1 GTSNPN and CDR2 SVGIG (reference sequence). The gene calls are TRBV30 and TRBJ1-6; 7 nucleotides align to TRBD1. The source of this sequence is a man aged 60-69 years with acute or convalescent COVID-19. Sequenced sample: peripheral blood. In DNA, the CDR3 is TGTGCCTGGAGTTCATTCCAACAGGGGAAAAATTCACCCCTCCACTTT. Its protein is CAWSSFQQGKNSPLHF.